This entry lists 27 T cell receptor beta chains sequenced from one sample in a study of a mutant IDH1 vaccine in newly diagnosed glioma. Indicated time point: week 5, during vaccination. What each vaccine dose contained was 300 ug of mutant IDH1 20-mer peptide, accompanied by topical imiquimod. Profiling relied on immunoSEQ multiplex PCR, and the TCRdb table lists in-frame clones only, not all of them. The table lists roughly 42,000 clones, approximately 85% of them singletons, with over 1.5% in the top ten. Their antigens are not known. Here the sequenced sample was PBMCs, taken from a glioma patient whose treatment included an IDH1 peptide vaccine. These receptors were collected from a man aged 40-55 years with glioma.

This chain links TRBV19 with TRBJ1-2; the D gene is possibly TRBD1 (6 bases). Deletions cut 5 bases from V and 6 bases from J, with 10 bases between. The germline gives CDR1 LNHDA, CDR2 SQIVND (reference sequence). The CDR3 totals 12 residues. The CDR3 coding sequence is TGTGCCAGTAGTTTACAGGGAAATGGCTACACCTTC. Its protein product is CASSLQGNGYTF.

This chain joins TRBV12-5 and TRBJ2-3; D may be TRBD1 or TRBD2 (5 bases each). There are 15 residues in the CDR3. Trimming removed 0 bases from V and 1 base from J, with 8 bases in between. Per germline, CDR1 LGHNT and CDR2 FRNRAP. DNA of the CDR3: TGTGCTAGTGGTTTGGTACTAGGGGGCACAGATACGCAGTATTTT. Amino acid sequence: CASGLVLGGTDTQYF. The complete variable domain, with remaining parts taken from reference TRBV12-5 and TRBJ2-3, reads DARVTQTPRHKVTEMGQEVTMRCQPILGHNTVFWYRQTMMQGLELLAYFRNRAPLDDSGMPKDRFSAEMPDATLATLKIQPSEPRDSAVYFCASGLVLGGTDTQYFGPGTRLTVL.

A single count supports this clone. This chain uses TRBV28 with TRBJ2-2, with D tentatively TRBD1 (6 bases). The ends were cut back, 4 bases at V and 7 bases at J, with 10 bases in the middle. This CDR3 comprises 13 residues. Germline assignment: CDR1 MDHEN and CDR2 SYDVKM. The CDR3 sequence: CASSYREGGELFF. The CDR3 DNA is TGTGCCAGCAGTTACAGGGAAGGCGGGGAGCTGTTTTTT.

The rearrangement joins TRBV7-9 to TRBJ2-5; 9 positions agree with TRBD2. CDR1 and CDR2 (germline): SEHNR, FQNEAQ (reference sequence). This CDR3 region has 17 residues. J gave up 2 bases and V 5 bases, and 12 bases lay outside the gene matches. The CDR3 region is CASSRELAGEVQETQYF. CDR3 bases: TGTGCCAGCAGCCGGGAGTTAGCGGGAGAGGTGCAAGAGACCCAGTACTTC. The full variable domain, in which reference TRBV7-9 and TRBJ2-5 provide the parts outside the CDR3, is DTGVSQNPRHKITKRGQNVTFRCDPISEHNRLYWYRQTLGQGPEFLTYFQNEAQLEKSRLLSDRFSAERPKGSFSTLEIQRTEQGDSAMYLCASSRELAGEVQETQYFGPGTRLLVL.

This chain joins TRBV5-6 and TRBJ1-5; D is unresolved. Trimming removed 1 base from V and 4 bases from J, with 15 bases in between. The CDR3 extends over 16 amino acids. Germline CDR1 is SGHDT and CDR2 is YYEEEE. The chain's CDR3 is CASSLRSAVLNQPQHF. The CDR3 DNA sequence: TGTGCCAGCAGCTTGCGTTCGGCGGTCCTAAATCAGCCCCAGCATTTT.

This chain connects TRBV4-3 to TRBJ2-2; D may be TRBD2 (7 bases). This CDR3 has 16 residues. V shed 7 bases and J shed 7 bases, with 22 bases lying between them. Germline CDR1 and CDR2: LGHNA and YSLEER. The CDR3 here is CASNRGAEAGGGELFF. The CDR3 DNA follows: TGCGCCAGCAATCGGGGGGCAGAAGCTGGGGGCGGGGAGCTGTTTTTT.

The chain uses TRBV4-2 and TRBJ2-7, with D tentatively TRBD2 (6 bases). V lost 1 base, J lost 9 bases, and 16 bases lay in between. Per germline, CDR1 LGHNA and CDR2 YNFKEQ. The CDR3 runs 14 residues. The CDR3 DNA follows: TGTGCCAGCAGCCAAGGGTCTAGCGAGGGGATGCAGTACTTC. Protein sequence: CASSQGSSEGMQYF.

The chain couples TRBV7-8 to TRBJ2-7; 7 bases are shared with TRBD1. Germline V gene data show CDR1 as SGHVS and CDR2 as FQNEAQ. The CDR3 runs to 14 residues. The V and J ends lost 5 bases and 4 bases, in that order; junction bases with no gene match: 8. CDR3 nucleotide sequence: TGTGCCAGCAGCCCCCGGACAGGTTCTTACGAGCAGTACTTC. Translation: CASSPRTGSYEQYF.

The chain employs TRBV9 and TRBJ1-2, with D maybe TRBD1 (5 bases). CDR3 length equals 13 residues. Deletions cut 4 bases from V and 3 bases from J, with 10 bases between. CDR1 SGDLS and CDR2 YYNGEE come from the germline V gene. The CDR3 coding sequence is TGTGCCAGCAGCCTTGGGGGGGACTATGGCTACACCTTC. Translated, it gives CASSLGGDYGYTF.

As for this clone: The same CDR3 also results from other DNA sequences found in this sample. This sequence joins TRBV7-9 and TRBJ2-7; D is undetermined. Trimming pared 5 bases from V and 3 bases from J, leaving 5 bases between. The CDR3 totals 11 residues. Germline CDR1 reads SEHNR; CDR2 reads FQNEAQ (reference sequence). The CDR3 here is CASSLNYEQYF. The CDR3 bases are TGTGCCAGCAGCCTAAACTACGAGCAGTACTTC.

The rearrangement joins TRBV19 to TRBJ1-2; the match to TRBD1 covers 8 bases. J was trimmed by 7 bases and V by 4 bases; bases with no gene match: 8. CDR3 length equals 14 residues. Germline loops: CDR1 LNHDA, CDR2 SQIVND (reference sequence). In DNA, the CDR3 is TGTGCCAGTAGTACAGGACAGGGTTTTTTTGGCTACACCTTC. Translation: CASSTGQGFFGYTF.

The chain is built from TRBV5-1 and TRBJ1-1; D call uncertain. Deletions cut 0 bases from V and 1 base from J, with 10 bases between. This CDR3 is built from 15 residues. The germline V gene encodes CDR1 SGHRS and CDR2 YFSETQ. This CDR3 reads CASSLGRQTNTEAFF. The DNA of the CDR3 is TGCGCCAGCAGCTTGGGGCGGCAGACGAACACTGAAGCTTTCTTT.

The rearrangement links TRBV21-1 to TRBJ2-7; no DNA check was done on the table's D call, TRBD2. TRBV21-1 is a documented pseudogene. The CDR3 sequence is 14 residues long. The CDR3 protein is CASSGRDKHYEQYF. In DNA form, the CDR3 reads TGTGCCAGCAGCGGGAGGGACAAACACTACGAGCAGTACTTC.

The rearrangement joins TRBV19 to TRBJ1-2; 12 positions agree with TRBD1. Germline lookup yields CDR1 LNHDA and CDR2 SQIVND (reference sequence). The ends lost 9 bases at V and 2 bases at J; junction bases unmatched: 1. This CDR3 spans 13 amino acids. The CDR3 DNA sequence: TGTGCCAGCGGGACAGGGGGCAACTATGGCTACACCTTC. Amino acid sequence: CASGTGGNYGYTF.

The rearrangement uses TRBV6-6 and TRBJ1-1, with no clear D. There are 15 residues in the CDR3. The V gene's germline CDR1 is MNHNY and CDR2 SVGAGI (reference sequence). V gave up 0 bases and J gave up 4 bases, with 12 bases separating them. CDR3 DNA: TGTGCCAGCAGTTACTCTGGTCCGCTGGGCACTGAAGCTTTCTTT. This translates into CASSYSGPLGTEAFF.

This CDR3 is CASSSRRYSYEQYF. CDR3 nucleotide sequence: TGCGCCAGCAGTAGCCGAAGGTATTCCTACGAGCAGTACTTC. The chain couples TRBV10-2 to TRBJ2-7; no firm D call. The CDR3 is 14 residues long. Trimming removed 5 bases from V and 1 base from J, with 12 bases in between. CDR1 and CDR2 from the germline V gene are WSHSY and SAAADI.

This clone was seen only once. The chain carries TRBV5-1 and TRBJ1-2; 7 bases fit TRBD1. Per the germline V gene, CDR1 is SGHRS and CDR2 is YFSETQ. Trimming at V came to 4 bases and at J to 6 bases, leaving 6 bases not matched to a gene. The CDR3 runs to 13 residues. The CDR3 reads CASSLGTADGYTF. CDR3 DNA sequence: TGCGCCAGCAGCCTCGGGACAGCAGATGGCTACACCTTC.

V usage is TRBV4-3 and J usage is TRBJ2-2; the match to TRBD2 covers 7 bases. Germline lookup yields CDR1 LGHNA and CDR2 YSLEER. V trimming: 8 bases; J trimming: 6 bases; junction bases outside the gene matches: 12. The CDR3 is made up of 15 amino acids. CDR3 sequence reads: CASARGQGRAGELFF. CDR3 nucleotides: TGCGCCAGCGCACGAGGGCAAGGGAGGGCCGGGGAGCTGTTTTTT.

The chain combines TRBV18 with TRBJ2-7; 11 bases match TRBD2. The CDR3 is made up of 16 amino acids. From germline, CDR1 is KGHSH and CDR2 LQKENI. V dropped 3 bases and J dropped 1; count of bases not matched to a gene: 5. The CDR3 loop is CASSPSGTSGSYEQYF. The CDR3 DNA sequence: TGTGCCAGCTCACCCTCCGGGACTAGCGGTTCCTACGAGCAGTACTTC.

This sequence joins TRBV5-1 and TRBJ2-3, with D unresolved. Germline V gene data show CDR1 as SGHRS and CDR2 as YFSETQ. The CDR3 loop spans 14 amino acids. The germline V and J ends were trimmed by 4 bases and 1 base, with 10 bases remaining between them. Here the CDR3 DNA reads TGCGCCAGCAGCGGGTGGTTGGGCACAGATACGCAGTATTTT. Protein: CASSGWLGTDTQYF.

This chain links TRBV4-1 with TRBJ1-2; a weak D match, TRBD1 (5 bases). This CDR3 spans 14 amino acids. Deletions cut 0 bases from V and 6 bases from J, with 11 bases between. CDR1 is MGHRA and CDR2 is YSYEKL in the germline V gene. CDR3 amino acids: CASSQEGASDGYTF. In DNA form, the CDR3 reads TGCGCCAGCAGCCAAGAAGGGGCTTCTGATGGCTACACCTTC.

The chain joins TRBV6-5 to TRBJ2-7, with D perhaps matching TRBD1 (5 bases). The CDR3 is made up of 11 amino acids. The V and J ends lost 6 bases and 6 bases respectively, with 9 bases between them. Germline V CDR1 and CDR2: MNHEY, SVGAGI. The CDR3 DNA sequence: TGTGCCAGCAGGCAGGGCAGCGAGCAGTACTTC. This codes for CASRQGSEQYF.

This rearrangement joins TRBV7-2 to TRBJ2-1; the match to TRBD2 covers 9 bases. CDR3 size: 15 residues. Germline trimming cut 6 bases from V and 8 bases from J; bases unmatched to any gene: 11. From germline, CDR1 is SGHTA and CDR2 FQGNSA. CDR3 in amino acids: CASSLGASGIYEQFF. CDR3 nucleotide sequence: TGTGCCAGCAGTCTAGGGGCTAGCGGGATCTATGAGCAGTTCTTC.

The chain combines TRBV7-3 with TRBJ2-7; D unclear. The V gene lost 1 base and the J gene lost 5 bases, with 9 bases spanning the gap. There are 13 residues in the CDR3. Germline CDR1 SGHTA, CDR2 FQGTGA. Here the CDR3 DNA reads TGTGCCAGCAGCTTAAGTGTCCGTAACGAGCAGTACTTC. This sequence encodes CASSLSVRNEQYF.

A few counts support this clone. The chain combines TRBV5-6 with TRBJ2-4; D ambiguous. The CDR3 runs to 18 residues. V shed 4 bases and J shed 0 bases, with 20 bases lying between them. Germline loops: CDR1 SGHDT, CDR2 YYEEEE. The CDR3 here is CASSGRRGPRLAKNIQYF. CDR3 bases: TGTGCCAGCAGCGGCCGGAGAGGTCCACGCCTAGCCAAAAACATTCAGTACTTC. The entire variable domain, with the rest obtained from reference TRBV5-6 and TRBJ2-4, is as follows: DAGVTQSPTHLIKTRGQQVTLRCSPKSGHDTVSWYQQALGQGPQFIFQYYEEEERQRGNFPDRFSGHQFPNYSSELNVNALLLGDSALYLCASSGRRGPRLAKNIQYFGAGTRLSVL.

V and J are TRBV5-4 and TRBJ2-3; D not resolved. The CDR3 has 17 residues. Germline loops: CDR1 SGHNT, CDR2 YYREEE (reference sequence). With 4 bases removed from V and 1 base from J, the gap between germline ends came to 19 bases. CDR3 DNA: TGTGCCAGCAGCCCCTTACGCGGCCGCCCCGGCACAGATACGCAGTATTTT. Translated, it gives CASSPLRGRPGTDTQYF.

The V gene is TRBV6-5, the J gene TRBJ2-2; a weak D match, TRBD2 (5 bases). Between the trimmed V and J ends, which lost 0 bases and 2 bases, there was a span of 7 bases. The CDR3 spans 15 residues. The germline V gene encodes CDR1 MNHEY and CDR2 SVGAGI. This CDR3 reads CASSYSGLNTGELFF. In nucleotides, the CDR3 is TGTGCCAGCAGTTACTCTGGACTTAACACCGGGGAGCTGTTTTTT.